Following are 10 T cell receptor beta chains from one sample sequenced in a study of cytomegalovirus exposure and HLA in healthy donors. PCR was performed using 60 Vbeta and 13 Jbeta primers. Generated by immunoSEQ multiplex PCR, the TCRdb table keeps only in-frame clones and is missing some. This table holds approximately 58,000 clones. The sample consisted of PBMCs. The origin of the receptors is a man younger than 40 in good health and CMV-seropositive.

The V gene is TRBV4-1, the J gene TRBJ2-7; 8 nucleotides match TRBD1. Per germline, CDR1 MGHRA and CDR2 YSYEKL. J gave up 2 bases and V 4 bases, and 7 bases lay outside the gene matches. The CDR3 sequence is 15 residues long. The CDR3 sequence: CASSPKTGEAYEQYF. The DNA of the CDR3 is TGCGCCAGCAGCCCCAAGACAGGGGAGGCCTACGAGCAGTACTTC.

Written as DNA, the CDR3 is TGTGCCAGCAGCTTAGAGACAGGGATCAGTTATGGCTACACCTTC. Residues: CASSLETGISYGYTF. The chain combines TRBV7-6 with TRBJ1-2; 7 bases are shared with TRBD1. The trim removed 1 base at V and 5 bases at J, leaving 7 bases unmatched. Germline V gene sequence: CDR1 SGHVS, CDR2 FNYEAQ. The CDR3 covers 15 residues.

The rearrangement joins TRBV10-3 to TRBJ1-1, with D maybe TRBD1 (6 bases). V was trimmed by 0 bases and J by 8 bases, leaving 7 bases between them. From germline, CDR1 is ENHRY and CDR2 SYGVKD. This CDR3 is built from 12 residues. The CDR3 DNA reads as TGTGCCATCAGTGAGTCACAGGGAGAAGCTTTCTTT. Its translation: CAISESQGEAFF.

This chain uses TRBV6-5 with TRBJ2-5, with D possibly matching TRBD1 (6 bases). Between the trimmed V and J ends, which lost 4 bases and 5 bases, there was a span of 11 bases. Germline CDR1 is MNHEY and CDR2 is SVGAGI. The CDR3 consists of 13 residues. The CDR3 loop is CASSSGQRETQYF. In DNA, the CDR3 is TGTGCCAGCAGTTCAGGACAGAGGGAGACCCAGTACTTC.

The chain carries TRBV30 and TRBJ1-5; D not resolved. V was clipped by 1 base and J by 4 bases, with 11 bases between them. The CDR3 sequence is 14 residues long. Germline V gene sequence: CDR1 GTSNPN, CDR2 SVGIG (reference sequence). CDR3 sequence: CAWSGRTGNQPQHF. CDR3 nucleotide sequence: TGTGCCTGGAGTGGAAGAACGGGGAATCAGCCCCAGCATTTT.

The genes are TRBV7-9 and TRBJ2-1, with 8 bases that match TRBD2. The CDR3 runs 18 residues. Germline CDR1 and CDR2: SEHNR and FQNEAQ (reference sequence). V lost 4 bases to trimming and J lost 8 bases; unmatched junction nucleotides: 19. CDR3 amino acids: CASSWALAGAGGNYEQFF. The CDR3 DNA reads as TGTGCCAGCAGCTGGGCGCTTGCGGGGGCGGGGGGCAACTATGAGCAGTTCTTC.

The chain employs TRBV30 and TRBJ1-1; 7 bases are a match to TRBD1. Per germline, CDR1 GTSNPN and CDR2 SVGIG (reference sequence). The length of the CDR3 is 14 residues. Trimming took 2 bases from V and 0 from J; bases not matched to a gene: 3. The CDR3 DNA reads as TGTGCCTGGAGTCCCAGGGGGATGAACACTGAAGCTTTCTTT. Translation gives CAWSPRGMNTEAFF.

V and J are TRBV4-2 and TRBJ2-2; D might be TRBD2 (5 bases). Per the germline V gene, CDR1 is LGHNA and CDR2 is YNFKEQ. Between the trimmed V and J ends, which lost 0 bases and 3 bases, there was a span of 8 bases. CDR3 length equals 15 residues. The CDR3: CASSQETADTGELFF. In nucleotides, the CDR3 is TGTGCCAGCAGCCAAGAAACAGCGGACACCGGGGAGCTGTTTTTT.

The chain employs TRBV19 and TRBJ1-2, with unresolved D. Trimming left V 5 bases short and J 1 base short, with 11 bases between. The germline CDR1 and CDR2 sequences are LNHDA and SQIVND (reference sequence). This CDR3 has 14 amino acids. The CDR3 here is CASSFWAFNYGYTF. The CDR3 nucleotides read TGTGCCAGTAGTTTTTGGGCCTTTAACTATGGCTACACCTTC.

This rearrangement joins TRBV7-9 to TRBJ2-7; D is perhaps TRBD1 (6 bases). Germline CDR1 reads SEHNR; CDR2 reads FQNEAQ (reference sequence). There are 15 residues in the CDR3. Trimming took 5 bases from V and 2 from J, leaving 16 bases between them. The CDR3 is CASSPSDRKTYEQYF. For the CDR3, the DNA is TGTGCCAGCAGCCCGTCAGACAGGAAGACCTACGAGCAGTACTTC.